The 25 T cell receptor beta chains presented below share a single source sample, sequenced in a study of beta chain features in type 1 diabetes. Study-level results: Among patients with Type 1 diabetes, TCRB CDR3s were moderately but significantly shorter in every one of the four CD4+ subsets.

These receptors have no known antigen. The sequenced template was cDNA made from the entire isolated RNA. Repertoires were generated with immunoSEQ multiplex PCR, while TCRdb's copy carries only in-frame clones and drops some. Of about 640,000 clones listed, 9.5% to 15% are singletons. The sample was naive CD4+ T cells from blood. These TCRs come from a man aged 25 to 40 with type 1 diabetes.

For this clone: Within the sample, other DNA sequences also encode this same CDR3. This chain uses TRBV7-2 with TRBJ2-5; 10 bases map to TRBD1. The V and J ends lost 5 bases and 5 bases, in that order; junction bases with no gene match: 5. This CDR3 region has 14 residues. The germline V gene encodes CDR1 SGHTA and CDR2 FQGNSA. For the CDR3, the DNA is TGTGCCAGCAGCCCAGACAGGGGGCGCGAGACCCAGTACTTC. The encoded protein is CASSPDRGRETQYF.

This clone showed up just a few times. The genes are TRBV2 and TRBJ2-5; D may correspond to TRBD1 or TRBD2 (5 bases each). The CDR3 consists of 13 residues. V was cut by 6 bases and J by 1 base, with 9 bases left in between. In germline, CDR1 is SNHLY, CDR2 FYNNEI. CDR3 in amino acids: CASSRDGQETQYF. CDR3 DNA sequence: TGTGCCAGCAGCCGGGACGGCCAAGAGACCCAGTACTTC.

This clone was recorded a few times. Other DNA sequences within the sample encode an identical CDR3. This chain uses TRBV5-6 with TRBJ2-5; possible D gene TRBD1, 5 bases. Germline lookup yields CDR1 SGHDT and CDR2 YYEEEE. V lost 0 bases, J lost 5 bases, and 8 bases lay in between. The CDR3 consists of 13 residues. In nucleotides, the CDR3 is TGTGCCAGCAGCTTGGAGGGGTTGGAGACCCAGTACTTC. The encoded protein is CASSLEGLETQYF. Drawing the rest from reference TRBV5-6 and TRBJ2-5, the complete variable domain is DAGVTQSPTHLIKTRGQQVTLRCSPKSGHDTVSWYQQALGQGPQFIFQYYEEEERQRGNFPDRFSGHQFPNYSSELNVNALLLGDSALYLCASSLEGLETQYFGPGTRLLVL.

The chain couples TRBV4-1 to TRBJ1-4, with 7 bases identical to TRBD1. Germline V lookup: CDR1 MGHRA, CDR2 YSYEKL. V dropped 4 bases and J dropped 6; count of bases not matched to a gene: 14. CDR3 length: 17 amino acids. In DNA, the CDR3 is TGCGCCAGCAGCCGCCTATTACAGGGGAAATTGGATGAAAAACTGTTTTTT. It encodes CASSRLLQGKLDEKLFF.

This clone was counted a few times. This chain uses TRBV4-2 with TRBJ1-6; D is unresolved. The V gene's germline CDR1 is LGHNA and CDR2 YNFKEQ. V lost 0 bases and J 5 bases, leaving 11 bases between the germline ends. The CDR3 runs 16 residues. The CDR3 DNA reads TGTGCCAGCAGCCAAGAAGGCAACAGCAATAATTCACCCCTCCACTTT. It translates to CASSQEGNSNNSPLHF.

J is TRBJ2-1 and V is TRBV5-6; tentative D call: TRBD2 (5 bases). V dropped 0 bases and J dropped 5 bases, with 9 bases sitting between them. This CDR3 comprises 14 residues. In germline, CDR1 is SGHDT, CDR2 YYEEEE. CDR3 region: CASSLGHGNNEQFF. The CDR3 DNA is TGTGCCAGCAGCTTGGGACACGGGAACAATGAGCAGTTCTTC.

The chain combines TRBV18 with TRBJ1-2; unclear D gene. V lost 3 bases to trimming and J lost 4 bases, with 18 bases between them. The V gene's germline CDR1 is KGHSH and CDR2 LQKENI. CDR3 length equals 16 residues. The CDR3 nucleotides read TGTGCCAGCTCACCTACGGACGCTGATTCGCTCTATGGCTACACCTTC. Encoded protein: CASSPTDADSLYGYTF.

The chain joins TRBV7-9 to TRBJ2-7, with D possibly being TRBD1 (5 bases). Trimming cost V 0 bases and J 0 bases, with 12 bases left between them. The CDR3 covers 16 residues. Germline values: CDR1 SEHNR, CDR2 FQNEAQ (reference sequence). DNA of the CDR3: TGTGCCAGCAGCTTAGCTGGCGGCAGGGCCTCCTACGAGCAGTACTTC. It is translated as CASSLAGGRASYEQYF.

This chain uses TRBV27 with TRBJ2-3, with a weak D call TRBD2 (6 bases). The length of the CDR3 is 15 residues. With 2 bases removed from V and 0 bases from J, the gap between germline ends came to 9 bases. Germline CDR1 is MNHEY and CDR2 is SMNVEV (reference sequence). The CDR3 is CASSLTRGSTDTQYF. Here the CDR3 DNA reads TGTGCCAGCAGTTTAACTCGGGGGAGCACAGATACGCAGTATTTT.

The CDR3 DNA follows: TGTGCCAGCAGCCTAGGGGCAGGGGATGGCGAGCAGTACTTC. Translated, it gives CASSLGAGDGEQYF. The V gene is TRBV7-2, the J gene TRBJ2-7, with D tentatively TRBD1 (6 bases). Germline V gene sequence: CDR1 SGHTA, CDR2 FQGNSA. There are 14 residues in the CDR3. The V and J ends lost 5 bases and 6 bases respectively, with 17 bases between them.

This chain links TRBV27 with TRBJ1-2; D perhaps matches TRBD1 (5 bases). CDR3 size: 14 residues. Per the germline V gene, CDR1 is MNHEY and CDR2 is SMNVEV (reference sequence). Trimming pared 3 bases from V and 1 base from J, leaving 9 bases between. CDR3 coding DNA: TGTGCCAGCAGTTTCCGGGACGGTAACTATGGCTACACCTTC. It encodes CASSFRDGNYGYTF.

This clone appeared a few times. J is TRBJ1-1 and V is TRBV7-2; no definite D call. The CDR3 has 16 amino acids. Germline CDR1 reads SGHTA; CDR2 reads FQGNSA. V was pared by 3 bases and J by 5 bases, with 19 bases between. The CDR3 here is CASSFPGRIRVTEAFF. The CDR3 nucleotides are TGTGCCAGCAGCTTTCCCGGACGGATAAGGGTTACTGAAGCTTTCTTT.

The sample holds a few counts of this clone. The rearrangement links TRBV2 to TRBJ2-3; D gene ambiguous. Per the germline V gene, CDR1 is SNHLY and CDR2 is FYNNEI. CDR3 length: 12 amino acids. V was trimmed by 5 bases and J by 2 bases, leaving 5 bases between them. CDR3 DNA sequence: TGTGCCAGCAGTAGATCCACAGATACGCAGTATTTT. Protein product: CASSRSTDTQYF.

The rearrangement uses TRBV11-1 and TRBJ2-5, with 8 bases identical to TRBD1. Per germline, CDR1 SGHAT and CDR2 FQDESV (reference sequence). V dropped 2 bases and J dropped 4; count of bases not matched to a gene: 6. This CDR3 comprises 15 residues. The DNA of the CDR3 is TGTGCCAGCAGCTTACAGGGGGCGAGACGAGAGACCCAGTACTTC. This codes for CASSLQGARRETQYF.

The sample holds a few counts of this clone. A read error is possible here, since a much larger clone lies one base away. The gene calls are TRBV27 and TRBJ2-6; no definite D call. Germline-derived CDR1 and CDR2 are MNHEY and SMNVEV (reference sequence). This CDR3 is 13 amino acids long. Trimming took off 3 bases at V and 0 bases at J, with 0 bases between the two ends. In nucleotides, the CDR3 is TGTGCCAGCAGTTTCTCTGGGGCCAACGTCCTGACTTTC. This codes for CASSFSGANVLTF.

The chain links TRBV20-1 to TRBJ2-3; D not resolved. The germline CDR1 and CDR2 sequences are DFQATT and SNEGSKA (reference sequence). Trimming shortened V by 6 bases and J by 9 bases, and 13 bases separated the two germline ends. This CDR3 has 11 amino acids. The CDR3 bases are TGCAGTGCGCCAAACCGAGACACGCAGTATTTT. Translating it yields CSAPNRDTQYF.

The rearrangement joins TRBV5-6 to TRBJ1-5, with D possibly matching TRBD1 (6 bases). The CDR3 contains 15 residues. Germline loops: CDR1 SGHDT, CDR2 YYEEEE. V was pared by 1 base and J by 2 bases, with 10 bases between. The CDR3: CASSLFGGGNQPQHF. For the CDR3, the DNA is TGTGCCAGCAGCTTGTTCGGGGGCGGCAATCAGCCCCAGCATTTT.

This clone was observed a handful of times. The V gene is TRBV2, the J gene TRBJ2-7, with D perhaps TRBD1 (5 bases). V was trimmed by 7 bases and J by 5 bases, leaving 9 bases between them. CDR1 SNHLY and CDR2 FYNNEI come from the germline V gene. The CDR3 is made up of 11 amino acids. CDR3 loop: CASTRGNEQYF. The CDR3 DNA reads as TGTGCCAGCACTAGGGGAAACGAGCAGTACTTC.

The table lists this clone with a few counts. V and J are TRBV9 and TRBJ1-2, with D hard to call. Per germline, CDR1 SGDLS and CDR2 YYNGEE. Trimming took 4 bases from V and 4 from J, leaving 14 bases between them. The CDR3 extends over 14 amino acids. The CDR3 DNA is TGTGCCAGCAGCCCCCGGGCGGAACGCTATGGCTACACCTTC. Amino acid sequence: CASSPRAERYGYTF.

The chain employs TRBV9 and TRBJ2-4, with TRBD1 as a possible D gene (5 bases). Trimming pared 0 bases from V and 2 bases from J, leaving 15 bases between. Germline V gene lookup returns CDR1 SGDLS and CDR2 YYNGEE. This CDR3 comprises 17 residues. DNA for the CDR3: TGTGCCAGCAGCGTAGGGGGCCTTCAGGATACCAAAAACATTCAGTACTTC. It specifies CASSVGGLQDTKNIQYF. Filled out from reference TRBV9 and TRBJ2-4, the complete variable domain reads DSGVTQTPKHLITATGQRVTLRCSPRSGDLSVYWYQQSLDQGLQFLIQYYNGEERAKGNILERFSAQQFPDLHSELNLSSLELGDSALYFCASSVGGLQDTKNIQYFGAGTRLSVL.

The chain has TRBV6-6 and TRBJ2-3; D may correspond to TRBD1 or TRBD2 (6 bases each). Germline V gene sequence: CDR1 MNHNY, CDR2 SVGAGI (reference sequence). This CDR3 is built from 14 residues. V shed 2 bases and J shed 6 bases, with 12 bases lying between them. The CDR3 sequence: CASSYVGGPDTQYF. As DNA, the CDR3 is TGTGCCAGCAGTTACGTAGGGGGGCCGGATACGCAGTATTTT.

This clone appeared a few times. The chain combines TRBV14 with TRBJ2-3; no reliable D call. CDR1 and CDR2 (germline): SGHDN, FVKESK. The CDR3 sequence is 14 residues long. Trimming removed 2 bases at V and 3 bases at J, with 9 bases between. The CDR3 reads CASSQTAPTDTQYF. CDR3 DNA: TGTGCCAGCAGCCAAACGGCTCCGACAGATACGCAGTATTTT.

The rearrangement uses TRBV6-6 and TRBJ1-1; no firm D call. The CDR3 sequence is 10 residues long. The V end lost 8 bases, the J end lost 5 bases, and 6 bases lay between the germline ends. The germline V gene encodes CDR1 MNHNY and CDR2 SVGAGI (reference sequence). CDR3 bases: TGTGCCAGCCGTGAGACTGAAGCTTTCTTT. It specifies CASRETEAFF.

This clone was counted only a few times. In DNA form, the CDR3 reads TGTGCCAGCACTCGACCTGCTACTAATGAAAAACTGTTTTTT. Translated: CASTRPATNEKLFF. The V gene is TRBV28, the J gene TRBJ1-4; D unresolved. The CDR3 is made up of 14 amino acids. From germline, CDR1 is MDHEN and CDR2 SYDVKM. Trimming removed 7 bases from V and 2 bases from J, with 11 bases in between.

This chain connects TRBV30 to TRBJ2-2, with 8 nucleotides matching TRBD1. Germline trimming cut 5 bases from V and 4 bases from J; bases unmatched to any gene: 15. This CDR3 region has 17 residues. The V gene's germline CDR1 is GTSNPN and CDR2 SVGIG (reference sequence). The CDR3 sequence: CAWDWGLTGVSTGELFF. The DNA for the CDR3 is TGTGCCTGGGACTGGGGCCTGACAGGGGTGAGCACCGGGGAGCTGTTTTTT.